What follows are 10 T cell receptor beta chains derived from one specimen sequenced in a study of blood T cells in healthy people across ages. Through a sample-barcoded 5' primer and a J-beta primer mix, a second PCR was run for about 6 to 11 cycles. MiXCR was run by TCRdb on the 5' RACE reads, yielding one entry per CDR3 protein. Of some 1.4 million distinct CDR3 sequences in the sample, roughly 40% are singletons; the top ten hold approximately 7.9%. The specimen was blood. The receptors here all came from a woman aged 18-29 years in good health.

V gene TRBV27 combines with J gene TRBJ2-3, with 8 bases that match TRBD2. Germline CDR1 MNHEY, CDR2 SMNVEV (reference sequence). The CDR3 spans 14 residues. The ends lost 7 bases at V and 1 base at J; junction bases unmatched: 4. CDR3 sequence reads: CASTRAGGTDTQYF. The CDR3 DNA reads as TGTGCCAGCACCCGAGCGGGAGGCACAGATACGCAGTATTTT.

The gene calls are TRBV10-3 and TRBJ2-1; no clear D gene. This CDR3 contains 13 residues. V was clipped by 10 bases and J by 6 bases, with 16 bases between them. The germline V gene has CDR1 ENHRY and CDR2 SYGVKD. CDR3 sequence: CATDLGFRNEQFF. CDR3 in DNA: TGTGCCACGGATTTGGGATTCCGCAATGAGCAGTTCTTC.

This rearrangement joins TRBV19 to TRBJ1-4; D is unclear. V shed 4 bases and J shed 5 bases, with 5 bases lying between them. Germline CDR1 reads LNHDA; CDR2 reads SQIVND (reference sequence). This CDR3 has 12 amino acids. The CDR3 bases are TGTGCCAGTAGTAACCGAAATGAAAAACTGTTTTTT. Amino acids: CASSNRNEKLFF. Looking up the rest from reference TRBV19 and TRBJ1-4 gives the full variable domain: DGGITQSPKYLFRKEGQNVTLSCEQNLNHDAMYWYRQDPGQGLRLIYYSQIVNDFQKGDIAEGYSVSREKKESFPLTVTSAQKNPTAFYLCASSNRNEKLFFGSGTQLSVL.

This clonotype has only a few counts. V is TRBV9 and J is TRBJ2-7; D is perhaps TRBD1 (6 bases). Germline CDR1 reads SGDLS; CDR2 reads YYNGEE. The CDR3 loop spans 13 amino acids. The V gene lost 3 bases and the J gene lost 4 bases, with 11 bases spanning the gap. This chain's CDR3 is CASSAPDRYEQYF. CDR3 sequence (DNA): TGTGCCAGCAGCGCACCGGACAGATACGAGCAGTACTTC.

The chain joins TRBV20-1 to TRBJ2-3; D unclear. This CDR3 has 12 residues. Germline loops: CDR1 DFQATT, CDR2 SNEGSKA (reference sequence). V lost 6 bases and J 4 bases, leaving 11 bases between the germline ends. The CDR3 DNA is TGCAGTGCCTTAGGCGCGGCAGATACGCAGTATTTT. It is translated as CSALGAADTQYF.

This clonotype was detected only a few times. The chain links TRBV12-3 or TRBV12-4 to TRBJ1-2, with D perhaps matching TRBD1 (6 bases). V dropped 3 bases and J dropped 0 bases, with 23 bases sitting between them. The CDR3 is 19 residues long. This CDR3 reads CASSFFRTDSPRANYGYTF. CDR3 coding DNA: TGTGCCAGCAGTTTCTTCCGGACAGATTCCCCGCGTGCTAACTATGGCTACACCTTC.

This clonotype was observed a single time. The CDR3 nucleotides are TGTGCCAGCAGCGCATACCGGGACCGATCCAGGGTGGGGGAGACCCAGTACTTC. Residues: CASSAYRDRSRVGETQYF. This rearrangement joins TRBV5-6 to TRBJ2-7; D may correspond to TRBD1 or TRBD2 (5 bases each). The last part of the DNA fits TRBJ2-5 better; the J call may be wrong. Germline V gene lookup returns CDR1 SGHDT and CDR2 YYEEEE. The CDR3 extends over 18 amino acids.

This clonotype was counted ten times or more. The chain carries TRBV10-3 and TRBJ2-1, with 8 nucleotides matching TRBD1. Germline lookup yields CDR1 ENHRY and CDR2 SYGVKD. The CDR3 length is 15 residues. With 7 bases clipped from V and 1 base from J, the junction kept 6 bases outside the gene matches. The CDR3 DNA follows: TGTGCCATCAAGGGACAGGAAGCATCCTACAATGAGCAGTTCTTC. Its protein is CAIKGQEASYNEQFF.

The chain is built from TRBV6-1 and TRBJ2-5; D unclear. The CDR3 spans 14 residues. CDR1 and CDR2 from the germline V gene are MNHNS and SASEGT. The V end lost 4 bases, the J end lost 1 base, and 10 bases lay between the germline ends. In DNA form, the CDR3 reads TGTGCCAGCAGTGCGATAATGGGCCAAGAGACCCAGTACTTC. Residues: CASSAIMGQETQYF.

The chain uses TRBV20-1 and TRBJ2-1; 10 bases are a match to TRBD2. This CDR3 has 16 amino acids. Germline CDR1 reads DFQATT; CDR2 reads SNEGSKA (reference sequence). The junction had 13 bases not matched to a gene; V was cut back by 5 bases and J by 6 bases. The chain's CDR3 is CSAPGPAGGFRNEQFF. The CDR3 DNA follows: TGCAGTGCTCCCGGGCCAGCGGGGGGGTTCCGCAATGAGCAGTTCTTC.